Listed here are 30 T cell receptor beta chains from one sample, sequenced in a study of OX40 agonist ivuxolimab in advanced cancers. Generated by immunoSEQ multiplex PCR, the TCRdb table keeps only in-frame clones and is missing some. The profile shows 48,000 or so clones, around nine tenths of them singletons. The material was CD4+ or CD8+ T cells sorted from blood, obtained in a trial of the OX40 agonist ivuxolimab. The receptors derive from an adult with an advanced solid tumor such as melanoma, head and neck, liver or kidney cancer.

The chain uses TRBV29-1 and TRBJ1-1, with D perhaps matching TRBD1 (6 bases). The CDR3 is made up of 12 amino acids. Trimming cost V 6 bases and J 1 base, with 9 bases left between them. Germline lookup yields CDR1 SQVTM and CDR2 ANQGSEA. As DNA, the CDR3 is TGCAGCGTACTACAGGGGAACACTGAAGCTTTCTTT. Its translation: CSVLQGNTEAFF.

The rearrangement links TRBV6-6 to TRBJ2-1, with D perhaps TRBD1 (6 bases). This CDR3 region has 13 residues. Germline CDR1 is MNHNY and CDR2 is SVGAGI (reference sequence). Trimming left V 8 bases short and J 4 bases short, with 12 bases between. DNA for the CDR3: TGTGCCAGCCGAGGTCAGGGGTACAATGAGCAGTTCTTC. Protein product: CASRGQGYNEQFF.

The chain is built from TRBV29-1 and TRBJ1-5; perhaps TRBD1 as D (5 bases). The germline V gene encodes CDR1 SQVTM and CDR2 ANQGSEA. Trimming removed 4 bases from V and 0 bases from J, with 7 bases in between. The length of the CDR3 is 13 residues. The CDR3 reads CSVARDSNQPQHF. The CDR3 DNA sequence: TGCAGCGTTGCCAGGGATAGCAATCAGCCCCAGCATTTT.

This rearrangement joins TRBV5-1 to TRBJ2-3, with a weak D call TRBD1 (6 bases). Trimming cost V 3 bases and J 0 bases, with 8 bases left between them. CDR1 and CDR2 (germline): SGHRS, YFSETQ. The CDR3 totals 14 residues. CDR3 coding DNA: TGCGCCAGCAGCTCAGGACAGAGCACAGATACGCAGTATTTT. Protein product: CASSSGQSTDTQYF.

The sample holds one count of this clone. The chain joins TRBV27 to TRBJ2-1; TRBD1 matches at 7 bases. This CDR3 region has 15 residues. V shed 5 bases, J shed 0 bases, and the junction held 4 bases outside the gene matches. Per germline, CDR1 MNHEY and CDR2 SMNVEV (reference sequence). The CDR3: CASSPGQSSYNEQFF. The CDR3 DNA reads TGTGCCAGCAGTCCGGGACAGAGCTCCTACAATGAGCAGTTCTTC.

The CDR3 nucleotides are TGTGCCAAACGACAGGGATTGAACACTGAAGCTTTCTTT. It codes for CAKRQGLNTEAFF. The J gene is TRBJ1-1, the V gene TRBV2, with 7 positions matching TRBD1. The V gene's germline CDR1 is SNHLY and CDR2 FYNNEI. This CDR3 region has 13 residues. V shed 10 bases and J 0 bases; nucleotides not matched to a gene: 5.

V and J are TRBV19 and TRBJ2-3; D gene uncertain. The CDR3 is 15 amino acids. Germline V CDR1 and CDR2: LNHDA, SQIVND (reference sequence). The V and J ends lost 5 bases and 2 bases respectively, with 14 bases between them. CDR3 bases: TGTGCCAGTAGTGTAGGATGGACCTCCACAGATACGCAGTATTTT. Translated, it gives CASSVGWTSTDTQYF.

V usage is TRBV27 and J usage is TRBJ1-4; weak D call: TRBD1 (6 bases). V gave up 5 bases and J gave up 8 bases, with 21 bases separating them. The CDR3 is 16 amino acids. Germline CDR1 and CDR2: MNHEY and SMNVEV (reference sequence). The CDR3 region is CASSKRTGTFYEKLFF. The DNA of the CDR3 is TGTGCCAGCAGTAAAAGGACCGGGACATTTTACGAAAAACTGTTTTTT.

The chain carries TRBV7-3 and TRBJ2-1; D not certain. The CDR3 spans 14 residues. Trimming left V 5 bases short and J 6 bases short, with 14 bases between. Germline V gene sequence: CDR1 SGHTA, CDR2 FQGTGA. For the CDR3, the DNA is TGTGCCAGCAGCCCCAACGGGCAGATCAATGAGCAGTTCTTC. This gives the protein CASSPNGQINEQFF.

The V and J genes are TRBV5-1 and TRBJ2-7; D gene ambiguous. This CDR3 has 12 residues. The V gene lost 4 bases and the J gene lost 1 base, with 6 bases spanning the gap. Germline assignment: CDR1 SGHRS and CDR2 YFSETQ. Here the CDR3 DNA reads TGCGCCAGCAGCGCAGAATCCTACGAGCAGTACTTC. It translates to CASSAESYEQYF.

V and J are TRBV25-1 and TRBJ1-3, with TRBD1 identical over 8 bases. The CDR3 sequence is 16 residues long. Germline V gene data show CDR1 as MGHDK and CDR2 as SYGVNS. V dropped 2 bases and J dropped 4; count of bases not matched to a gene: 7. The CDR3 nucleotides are TGTGCCAGCAGTGAAGCAGGGCAGGGGGCCGGAAACACCATATATTTT. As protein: CASSEAGQGAGNTIYF.

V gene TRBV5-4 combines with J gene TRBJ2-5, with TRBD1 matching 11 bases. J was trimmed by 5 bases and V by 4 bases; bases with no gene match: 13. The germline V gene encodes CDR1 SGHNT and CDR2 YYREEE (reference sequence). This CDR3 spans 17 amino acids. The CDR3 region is CASSRTGGAPAGETQYF. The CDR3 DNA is TGTGCCAGCAGCCGGACAGGGGGCGCCCCCGCGGGGGAGACCCAGTACTTC.

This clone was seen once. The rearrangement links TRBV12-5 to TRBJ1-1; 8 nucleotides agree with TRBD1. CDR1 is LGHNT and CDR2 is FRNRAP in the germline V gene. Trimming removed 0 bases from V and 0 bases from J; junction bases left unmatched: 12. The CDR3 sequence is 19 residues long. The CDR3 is CASGLVTGTGSVMNTEAFF. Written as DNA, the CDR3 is TGTGCTAGTGGTTTGGTTACCGGGACAGGTAGTGTTATGAACACTGAAGCTTTCTTT.

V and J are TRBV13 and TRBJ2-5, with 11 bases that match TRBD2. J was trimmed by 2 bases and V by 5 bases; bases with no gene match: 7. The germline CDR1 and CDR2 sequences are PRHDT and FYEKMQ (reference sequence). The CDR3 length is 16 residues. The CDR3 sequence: CASSLSLAGEQETQYF. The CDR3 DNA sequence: TGTGCCAGCAGCCTTTCACTAGCGGGGGAGCAAGAGACCCAGTACTTC.

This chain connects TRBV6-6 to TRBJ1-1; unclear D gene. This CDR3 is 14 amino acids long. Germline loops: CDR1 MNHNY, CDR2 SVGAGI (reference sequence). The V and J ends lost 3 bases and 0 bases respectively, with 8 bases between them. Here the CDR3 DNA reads TGTGCCAGCAGTTATAACGGGCTGAACACTGAAGCTTTCTTT. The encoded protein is CASSYNGLNTEAFF.

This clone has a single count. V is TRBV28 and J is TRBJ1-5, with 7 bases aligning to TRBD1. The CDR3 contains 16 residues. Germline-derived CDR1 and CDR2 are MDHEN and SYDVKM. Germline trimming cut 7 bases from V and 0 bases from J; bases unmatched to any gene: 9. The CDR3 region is CASTAKGALSNQPQHF. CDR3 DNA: TGTGCCAGCACCGCGAAGGGGGCGCTTAGCAATCAGCCCCAGCATTTT.

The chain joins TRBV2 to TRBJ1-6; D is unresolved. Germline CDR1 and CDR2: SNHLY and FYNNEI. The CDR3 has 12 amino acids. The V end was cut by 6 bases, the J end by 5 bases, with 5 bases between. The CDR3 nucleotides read TGTGCCAGCAGGACTGATAATTCACCCCTCCACTTT. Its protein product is CASRTDNSPLHF.

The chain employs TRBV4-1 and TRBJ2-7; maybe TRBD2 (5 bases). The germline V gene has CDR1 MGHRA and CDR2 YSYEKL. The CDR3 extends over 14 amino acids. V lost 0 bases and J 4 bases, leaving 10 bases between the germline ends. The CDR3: CASSQDRTLYEQYF. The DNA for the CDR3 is TGCGCCAGCAGCCAAGATCGGACTCTGTACGAGCAGTACTTC.

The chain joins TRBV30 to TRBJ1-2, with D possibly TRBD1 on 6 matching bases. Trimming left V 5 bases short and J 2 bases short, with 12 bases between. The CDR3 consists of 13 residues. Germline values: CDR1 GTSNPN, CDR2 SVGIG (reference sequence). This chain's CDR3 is CAWVNQGNYGYTF. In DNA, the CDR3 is TGTGCCTGGGTGAATCAGGGGAACTATGGCTACACCTTC.

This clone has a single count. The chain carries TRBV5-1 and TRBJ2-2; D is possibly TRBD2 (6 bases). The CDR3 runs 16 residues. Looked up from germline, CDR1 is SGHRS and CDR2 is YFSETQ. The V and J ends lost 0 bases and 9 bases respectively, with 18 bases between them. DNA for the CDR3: TGCGCCAGCAGCTTGGGGACGACTAGGGGTGACCGGGAGCTGTTTTTT. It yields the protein CASSLGTTRGDRELFF.

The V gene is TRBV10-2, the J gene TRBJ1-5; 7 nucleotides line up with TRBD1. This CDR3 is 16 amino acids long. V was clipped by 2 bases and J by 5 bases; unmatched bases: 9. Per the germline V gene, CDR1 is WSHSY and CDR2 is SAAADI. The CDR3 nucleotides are TGCGCCAGCAGTGAGCTAACAGGGGTTTTTGATCAGCCCCAGCATTTT. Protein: CASSELTGVFDQPQHF.

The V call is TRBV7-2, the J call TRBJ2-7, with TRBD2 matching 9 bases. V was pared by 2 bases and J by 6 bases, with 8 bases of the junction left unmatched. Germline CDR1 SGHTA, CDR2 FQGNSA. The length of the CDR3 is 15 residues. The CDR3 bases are TGTGCCAGCAGCTTACTTAAGGCGGGAGGGCCCGAGCAGTACTTC. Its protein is CASSLLKAGGPEQYF.

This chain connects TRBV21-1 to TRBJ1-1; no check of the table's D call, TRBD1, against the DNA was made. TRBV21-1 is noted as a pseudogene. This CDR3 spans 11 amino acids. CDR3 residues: CASSDSAEAFF. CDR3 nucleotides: TGTGCCAGCAGTGACAGCGCTGAAGCTTTCTTT.

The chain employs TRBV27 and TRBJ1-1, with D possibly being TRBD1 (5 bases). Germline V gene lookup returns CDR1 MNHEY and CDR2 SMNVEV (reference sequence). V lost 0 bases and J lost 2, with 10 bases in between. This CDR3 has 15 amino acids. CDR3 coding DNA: TGTGCCAGCAGTTTATCCGTGGGGCAAAACACTGAAGCTTTCTTT. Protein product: CASSLSVGQNTEAFF.

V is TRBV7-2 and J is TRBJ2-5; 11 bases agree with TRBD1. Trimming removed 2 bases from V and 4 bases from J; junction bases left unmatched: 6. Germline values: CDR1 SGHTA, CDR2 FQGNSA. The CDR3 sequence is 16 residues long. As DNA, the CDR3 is TGTGCCAGCAGCTTATTTGGACAGGGGGCTGGAGAGACCCAGTACTTC. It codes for CASSLFGQGAGETQYF.

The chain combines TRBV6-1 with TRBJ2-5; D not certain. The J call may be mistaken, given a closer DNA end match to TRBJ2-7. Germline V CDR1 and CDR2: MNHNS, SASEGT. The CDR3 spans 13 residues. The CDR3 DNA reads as TGTGCCAGCAGTGAACGCGGAAACTACGAGCAGTACTTC. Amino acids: CASSERGNYEQYF.

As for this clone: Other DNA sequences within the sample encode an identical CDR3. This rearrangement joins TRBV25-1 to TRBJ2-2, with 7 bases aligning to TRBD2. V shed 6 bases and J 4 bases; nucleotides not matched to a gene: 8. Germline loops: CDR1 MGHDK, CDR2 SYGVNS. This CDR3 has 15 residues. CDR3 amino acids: CASSERTGGTGELFF. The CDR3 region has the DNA TGTGCCAGCAGCGAAAGGACGGGGGGCACCGGGGAGCTGTTTTTT.

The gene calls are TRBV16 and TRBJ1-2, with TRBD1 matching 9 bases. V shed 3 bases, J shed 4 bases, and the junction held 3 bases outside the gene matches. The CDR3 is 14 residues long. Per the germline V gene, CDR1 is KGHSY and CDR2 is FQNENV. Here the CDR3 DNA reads TGTGCCAGCAGCCAGGGACAGGGTCGCTATGGCTACACCTTC. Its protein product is CASSQGQGRYGYTF.

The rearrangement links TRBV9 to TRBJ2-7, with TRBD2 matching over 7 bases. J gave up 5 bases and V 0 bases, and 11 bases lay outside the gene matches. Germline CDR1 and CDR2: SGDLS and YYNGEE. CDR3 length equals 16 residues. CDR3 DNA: TGTGCCAGCAGCGTAGGGTCGGGGACTAATTTTAACGAGCAGTACTTC. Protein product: CASSVGSGTNFNEQYF.

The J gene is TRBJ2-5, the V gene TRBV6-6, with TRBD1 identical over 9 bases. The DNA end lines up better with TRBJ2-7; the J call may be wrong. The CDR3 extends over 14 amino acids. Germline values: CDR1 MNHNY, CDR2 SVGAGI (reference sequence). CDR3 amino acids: CASSYSGQGYEQYF. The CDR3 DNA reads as TGTGCCAGCAGTTACTCGGGACAGGGCTACGAGCAGTACTTC.